The rows below give T cell receptor beta chains drawn from one sample of a study of blood T cell repertoires in COVID-19. Assay used: immunoSEQ multiplex PCR; TCRdb lists only in-frame clones, some missing. The sample consists of around 250,000 clones, approximately 90% of them appearing once. Sequences were obtained from peripheral blood. The origin of the receptors is a woman in her twenties or thirties with active or convalescent COVID-19. CDR3s include the opening cysteine and the closing phenylalanine or tryptophan. The D gene is left open where the match is weak. A row's size may be missing; if present it is once, few, many or a size class.

clone_size j_call d_call v_call cdr3_nt cdr3_aa
- TRBJ1-1 - TRBV11-2 TGTGCCAGCAGCTTGATCGGGACTGAAGCTTTCTTT CASSLIGTEAFF
- TRBJ1-6 TRBD1 TRBV27 TGTGCCAGCAGTTCTCCCCAGGCGGACAGGGGGCGTGCGTATAATTCACCCCTCCACTTT CASSSPQADRGRAYNSPLHF
- TRBJ1-3 - TRBV30 TGTGCCTGGTCTGCGCTGATCTCTGGAAACACCATATATTTT CAWSALISGNTIYF
- TRBJ2-3 - TRBV30 TGTGCCTGGAGTCTAGCGCGAGATCAAAACGGGGATACGCAGTATTTT CAWSLARDQNGDTQYF
- TRBJ2-2 - TRBV24-1 TGTGCCACCAGTGACCCCCAGGGTATCGTTTTGGCCGGGGAGCTGTTTTTT CATSDPQGIVLAGELFF
- TRBJ2-6 - TRBV5-1 TGCGCCAGCAGCCGACAAGCCGGGGCCAACGTCCTGACTTTC CASSRQAGANVLTF
- TRBJ2-3 - TRBV6-2/TRBV6-3 TGTGCCAGCAGTTACGGACTATCAGATACGCAGTATTTT CASSYGLSDTQYF
- TRBJ2-7 TRBD2 TRBV25-1 TGTGCCAGCAGTTCCAGGTATGGGACTAGCGGCGTCCACGAGCAGTACTTC CASSSRYGTSGVHEQYF
- TRBJ2-1 TRBD2 TRBV6-2/TRBV6-3 TGTGCCAGCAGTCTAACTAGCGGGGATCACCCCGAATACAATGAGCAGTTCTTC CASSLTSGDHPEYNEQFF
- TRBJ2-3 TRBD2 TRBV3-1/TRBV3-2 TGTGCCAGCAGCCAAGACGAGCGGGGGTTTGCGCAGTATTTT CASSQDERGFAQYF
- TRBJ2-1 - TRBV5-1 TGCGCCAGCAGCTTGACTGCTAGCTCCTACAATGAGCAGTTCTTC CASSLTASSYNEQFF
few TRBJ2-3 TRBD2 TRBV7-3 TGTGCCAGCAGCACCGGGACTAGCGCGACAGATACGCAGTATTTT CASSTGTSATDTQYF
- TRBJ2-7 - TRBV20-1 TGCAGTGCTAGAGGAAACAGTGAGCAGTACTTC CSARGNSEQYF
- TRBJ2-5 - TRBV2 TGTGCCAGCAGTGAATCGGGGCGGGGTAGGGAGACCCAGTACTTC CASSESGRGRETQYF
- TRBJ2-6 - TRBV12-2 TGTGCAAGTCGCTTAGAAACCCTTCCAGGGGGGGCCAACGTCCTGACTTTC CASRLETLPGGANVLTF
few TRBJ1-1 - TRBV2 TGTGCCAGCAGTGAACAGATTAACACTGAAGCTTTCTTT CASSEQINTEAFF
once TRBJ2-5 TRBD2 TRBV27 TGTGCCAGCAGTCCCAGGACTAGCGGAGTCCAAGAGACCCAGTACTTC CASSPRTSGVQETQYF
once TRBJ2-5 TRBD1 TRBV5-1 TGCGCCAGCAGCCTCGAGGGGGCGATACAAGAGACCCAGTACTTC CASSLEGAIQETQYF
- TRBJ2-7 TRBD2 TRBV6-5 TGTGCCACCCATCCGGGAGGCAAGCGGGGGAACGAGCAGTACTTC CATHPGGKRGNEQYF
- TRBJ1-2 TRBD1 TRBV30 TGTGCCTGGGGGACAGGCACTAACTATGGCTACACCTTC CAWGTGTNYGYTF
- TRBJ2-7 TRBD2 TRBV6-6 TGTGCCAGCAGTTTCCCGGGACTAGCGGGGGCATACGAGCAGTACTTC CASSFPGLAGAYEQYF
- TRBJ2-5 - TRBV30 TGTGCCTGGAGTCTGGACAGCTCCGAGACCCAGTACTTC CAWSLDSSETQYF
- TRBJ1-5 TRBD1 TRBV28 TGTGCCAGCAGAAGGACAGGGGATGAGAATCAGCCCCAGCATTTT CASRRTGDENQPQHF
- TRBJ1-1 TRBD1 TRBV12-3/TRBV12-4 TGTGCCAGCAGCGTAACAGGGGTCACTGAAGCTTTCTTT CASSVTGVTEAFF
- TRBJ2-7 TRBD1 TRBV14 TGTGCCAGCAGCCAAAGGACAGGTGCCTACGAGCAGTACTTC CASSQRTGAYEQYF
- TRBJ2-5 TRBD2 TRBV3-1/TRBV3-2 TGTGCCAGCAGCCAAGGACTAGCGGGGAGAGGGACCCAGTACTTC CASSQGLAGRGTQYF
- TRBJ2-3 TRBD2 TRBV9 TGTGCCAGCAGCCCTACGTTGGGCGGGGGGGCCGGCACAGATACGCAGTATTTT CASSPTLGGGAGTDTQYF
- TRBJ1-5 TRBD1 TRBV7-2 TGTGCCAGCAGCTATGGACAGGGCAATCAGCCCCAGCATTTT CASSYGQGNQPQHF
- TRBJ1-2 - TRBV27 TGTGCCAGCGGAAGCGGGGGGTGGGGCTACACCTTC CASGSGGWGYTF
- TRBJ2-1 TRBD2 TRBV9 TGTGCCAGCAGCGCCAGGGGAGGGACTAGCGGCTACAATGAGCAGTTCTTC CASSARGGTSGYNEQFF
- TRBJ1-2 - TRBV7-2 TGTGCCAGCAGCAACGGTCTCCGGGGCTACACCTTC CASSNGLRGYTF
few TRBJ2-7 TRBD1 TRBV4-3 TGCGCCACGGGGGACAGGGGCGAGCAGTACTTC CATGDRGEQYF
- TRBJ1-3 - TRBV7-9 TGTGCCAGCAGCGCCCGCGCCCTCGTGGCTGGAAACACCATATATTTT CASSARALVAGNTIYF
- TRBJ2-4 - TRBV5-5 TGTGCCAGCAGCTTACGGTTAGCCAAAAACATTCAGTACTTC CASSLRLAKNIQYF
- TRBJ1-6 TRBD1 TRBV5-5 TGTGCCAGCAGCATTACCGGGACAGGGAATTCACCCCTCCACTTT CASSITGTGNSPLHF
once TRBJ1-1 - TRBV6-2/TRBV6-3 TGTGCCAGCAGTTACAGGGGGATTAGTGAAGCTTTCTTT CASSYRGISEAFF
- TRBJ1-1 - TRBV2 TGTGCCAGCGTCGGTCGCACTGAAGCTTTCTTT CASVGRTEAFF
medium-sized TRBJ2-2 - TRBV24-1 TGTGCCACCAGTGGGCATCTTGACACCGGGGAGCTGTTTTTT CATSGHLDTGELFF
- TRBJ2-3 - TRBV4-3 TGCGCCAGCAGCCCCAGAGGGACTTTCCGAGGGGATACGCAGTATTTT CASSPRGTFRGDTQYF
few TRBJ1-2 TRBD1 TRBV6-5 TGTGCCAGCAGGACCCAGGGGGCTTCTTACTATGGCTACACCTTC CASRTQGASYYGYTF
few TRBJ1-1 - TRBV3-1/TRBV3-2 TGTGCCAGCAGCCGCCAGGGGAACACTGAAGCTTTCTTT CASSRQGNTEAFF
- TRBJ1-6 TRBD1 TRBV27 TGTGCCAGCAGTTTCAGGACAGGGGGCATTTCACCCCTCCACTTT CASSFRTGGISPLHF
- TRBJ2-7 - TRBV5-1 TGCGCCAGCAGCTTGGCCAGCGGAACTGGAGGGATCTACGAGCAGTACTTC CASSLASGTGGIYEQYF
- TRBJ1-4 - TRBV5-1 TGCGCCAGCCTGACGGGGGCTAATGAAAAACTGTTTTTT CASLTGANEKLFF
- TRBJ2-5 - TRBV12-3/TRBV12-4 TGTGCCAGCAGTTCCCGGAGGGGAGAGACCCAGTACTTC CASSSRRGETQYF
- TRBJ2-5 - TRBV6-6 TGTGCCAGCAGTTACTCGCGGGCCCTCCGAGAGACCCAGTACTTC CASSYSRALRETQYF
- TRBJ2-1 TRBD2 TRBV9 TGTGCCAGCAGCGTAGTGGCTAGCGGAGTGAGCTCCTACAATGAGCAGTTCTTC CASSVVASGVSSYNEQFF